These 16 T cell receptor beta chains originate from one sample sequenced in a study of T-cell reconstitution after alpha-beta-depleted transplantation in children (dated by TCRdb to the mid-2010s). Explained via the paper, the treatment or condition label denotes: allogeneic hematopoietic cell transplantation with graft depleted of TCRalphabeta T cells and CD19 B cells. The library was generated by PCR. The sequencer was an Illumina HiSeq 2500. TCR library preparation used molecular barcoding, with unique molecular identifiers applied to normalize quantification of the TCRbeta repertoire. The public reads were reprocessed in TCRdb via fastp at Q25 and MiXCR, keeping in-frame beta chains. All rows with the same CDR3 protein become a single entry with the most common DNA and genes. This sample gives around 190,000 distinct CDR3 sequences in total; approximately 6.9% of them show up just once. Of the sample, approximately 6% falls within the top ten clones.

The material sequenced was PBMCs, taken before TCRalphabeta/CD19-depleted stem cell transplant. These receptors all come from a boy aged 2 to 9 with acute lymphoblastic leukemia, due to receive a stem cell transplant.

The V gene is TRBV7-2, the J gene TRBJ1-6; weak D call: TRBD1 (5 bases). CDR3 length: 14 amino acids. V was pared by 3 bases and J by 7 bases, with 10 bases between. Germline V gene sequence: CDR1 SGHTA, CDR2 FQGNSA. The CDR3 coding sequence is TGTGCCAGCAGCTTCGGGGCCCCGAATTCACCCCTCCACTTT. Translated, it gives CASSFGAPNSPLHF.

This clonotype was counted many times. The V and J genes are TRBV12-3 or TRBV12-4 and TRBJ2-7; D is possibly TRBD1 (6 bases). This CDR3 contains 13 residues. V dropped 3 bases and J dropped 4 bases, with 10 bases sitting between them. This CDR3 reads CASSFGTMYEQYF. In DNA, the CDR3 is TGTGCCAGCAGTTTCGGGACAATGTACGAGCAGTACTTC.

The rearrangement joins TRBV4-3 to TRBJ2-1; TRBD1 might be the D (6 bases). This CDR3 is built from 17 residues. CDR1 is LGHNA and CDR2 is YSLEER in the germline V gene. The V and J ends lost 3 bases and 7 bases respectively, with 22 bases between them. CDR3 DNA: TGCGCCAGCAGCCAGGAATTACACAGGGTAAGGTTGAATGAGCAGTTCTTC. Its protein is CASSQELHRVRLNEQFF.

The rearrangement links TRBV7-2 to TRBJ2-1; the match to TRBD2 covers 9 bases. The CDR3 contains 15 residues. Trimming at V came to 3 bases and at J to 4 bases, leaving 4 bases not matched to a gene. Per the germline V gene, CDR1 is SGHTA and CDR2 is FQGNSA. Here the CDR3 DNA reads TGTGCCAGCAGCTTCTCTAGCGGGGCATACAATGAGCAGTTCTTC. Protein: CASSFSSGAYNEQFF.

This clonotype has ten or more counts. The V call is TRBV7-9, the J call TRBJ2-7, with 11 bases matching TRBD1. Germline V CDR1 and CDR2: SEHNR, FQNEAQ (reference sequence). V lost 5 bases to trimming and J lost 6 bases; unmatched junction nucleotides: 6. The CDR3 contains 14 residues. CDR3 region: CASSPPGQGAEQYF. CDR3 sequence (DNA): TGTGCCAGCAGCCCCCCCGGACAGGGGGCCGAGCAGTACTTC.

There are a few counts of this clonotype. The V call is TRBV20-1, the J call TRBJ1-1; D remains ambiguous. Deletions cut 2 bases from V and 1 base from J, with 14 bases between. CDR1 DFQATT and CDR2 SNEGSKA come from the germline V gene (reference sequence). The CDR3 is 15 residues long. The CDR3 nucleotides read TGCAGTGCTAGACCTACAAAAACCCCGAACACTGAAGCTTTCTTT. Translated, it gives CSARPTKTPNTEAFF.

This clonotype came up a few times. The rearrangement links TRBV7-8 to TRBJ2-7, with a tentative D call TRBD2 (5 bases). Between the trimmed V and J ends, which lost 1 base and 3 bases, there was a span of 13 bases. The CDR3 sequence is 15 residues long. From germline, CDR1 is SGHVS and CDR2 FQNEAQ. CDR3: CASSLVAGPVYEQYF. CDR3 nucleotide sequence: TGTGCCAGCAGCTTAGTGGCGGGTCCCGTCTACGAGCAGTACTTC.

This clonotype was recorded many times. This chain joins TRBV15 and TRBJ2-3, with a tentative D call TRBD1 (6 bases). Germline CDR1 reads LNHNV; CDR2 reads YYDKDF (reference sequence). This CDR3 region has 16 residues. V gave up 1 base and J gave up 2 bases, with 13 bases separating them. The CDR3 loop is CATSRVGGATTDTQYF. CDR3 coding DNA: TGTGCCACCAGCAGAGTAGGGGGAGCGACCACAGATACGCAGTATTTT.

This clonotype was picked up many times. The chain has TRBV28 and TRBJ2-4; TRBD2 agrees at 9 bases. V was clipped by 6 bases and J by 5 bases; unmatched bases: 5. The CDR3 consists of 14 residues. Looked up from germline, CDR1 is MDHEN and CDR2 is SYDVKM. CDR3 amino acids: CASSLAGAQNIQYF. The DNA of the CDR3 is TGTGCCAGCAGCTTAGCGGGGGCCCAAAACATTCAGTACTTC.

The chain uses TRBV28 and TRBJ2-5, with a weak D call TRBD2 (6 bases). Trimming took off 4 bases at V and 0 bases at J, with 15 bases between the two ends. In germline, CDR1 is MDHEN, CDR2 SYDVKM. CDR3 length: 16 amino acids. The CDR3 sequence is CASSSTPSAYQETQYF. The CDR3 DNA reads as TGTGCCAGCAGTTCGACACCTAGCGCGTACCAAGAGACCCAGTACTTC.

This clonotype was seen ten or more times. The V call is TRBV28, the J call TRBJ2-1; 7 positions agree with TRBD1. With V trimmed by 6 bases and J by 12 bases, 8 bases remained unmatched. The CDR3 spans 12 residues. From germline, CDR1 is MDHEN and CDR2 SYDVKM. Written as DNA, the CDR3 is TGTGCCAGCAGCTCCGACAGGGTTGGGCAGTTCTTC. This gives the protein CASSSDRVGQFF.

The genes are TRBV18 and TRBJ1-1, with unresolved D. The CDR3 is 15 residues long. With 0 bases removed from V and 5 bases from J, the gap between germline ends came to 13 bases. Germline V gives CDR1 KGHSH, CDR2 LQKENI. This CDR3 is CASSPPWQVETEAFF. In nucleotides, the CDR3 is TGTGCCAGCTCACCACCGTGGCAGGTCGAGACTGAAGCTTTCTTT.

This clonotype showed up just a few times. The CDR3 sequence: CASSLEGDDYSPLHF. In DNA, the CDR3 is TGTGCCAGCAGCTTAGAGGGAGATGATTATTCACCCCTCCACTTT. The V call is TRBV7-2, the J call TRBJ1-6; D remains unclear. The V and J ends lost 1 base and 8 bases respectively, with 12 bases between them. The length of the CDR3 is 15 residues. CDR1 and CDR2 (germline): SGHTA, FQGNSA.

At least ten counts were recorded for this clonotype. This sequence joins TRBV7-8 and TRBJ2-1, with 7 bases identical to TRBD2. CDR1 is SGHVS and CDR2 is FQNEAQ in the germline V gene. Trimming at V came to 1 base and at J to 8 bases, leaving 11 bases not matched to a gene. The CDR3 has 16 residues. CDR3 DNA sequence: TGTGCCAGCAGCTTAGGGACCGGGACTATAGTCCATGAGCAGTTCTTC. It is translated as CASSLGTGTIVHEQFF.

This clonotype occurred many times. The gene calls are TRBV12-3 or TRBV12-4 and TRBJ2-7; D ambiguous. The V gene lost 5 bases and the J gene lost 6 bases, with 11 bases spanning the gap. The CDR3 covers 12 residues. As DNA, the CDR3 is TGTGCCAGCAGTAGACCTCTAAGCGAGCAGTACTTC. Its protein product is CASSRPLSEQYF.

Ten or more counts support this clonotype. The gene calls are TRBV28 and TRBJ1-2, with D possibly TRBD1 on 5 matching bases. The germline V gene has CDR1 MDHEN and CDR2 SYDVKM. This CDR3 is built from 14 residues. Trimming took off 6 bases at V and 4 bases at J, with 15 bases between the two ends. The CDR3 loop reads CASSPTANSYGYTF. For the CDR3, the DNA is TGTGCCAGCAGCCCGACAGCTAACTCCTATGGCTACACCTTC.